This TCR beta chain appears in the sequencing data of a study of blood T cell repertoires in COVID-19. In the study overall: The origin of the acute and convalescent COVID-19 samples was the United States, Italy and Spain. The analysed material was cDNA or gDNA that came from T cells, B-cell-depleted T cells, or PBMCs.

CDR1 and CDR2 (germline): MNHEY, SMNVEV (reference sequence). V lost 5 bases, J lost 6 bases, and 13 bases lay in between. The CDR3 runs 13 residues. In the authors' methods: It was from reference gene primer amplification that nucleated cell counts were estimated. Assay used: immunoSEQ multiplex PCR; TCRdb lists only in-frame clones, some missing. The V and J calls and clone size were taken over from that table, and D and trimming were inferred from the DNA. The sample includes 190,000 or so clones, around 90% of them seen just once. The sequence was obtained from a man aged 35 to 55 with active or convalescent COVID-19. The chain carries TRBV27 and TRBJ1-1, with D possibly TRBD1 on 6 matching bases. Material: peripheral blood. The CDR3 DNA follows: TGTGCCAGCAGTCTAACAGGGAAGGCTGAAGCTTTCTTT. Amino acid sequence: CASSLTGKAEAFF.